This TCR beta chain was sequenced for a study of shared clonotypes between healthy human individuals. The CDR3 has 19 amino acids. J was trimmed by 9 bases and V by 5 bases; bases with no gene match: 15. Germline V lookup: CDR1 SEHNR, CDR2 FQNEAQ (reference sequence). Only in-frame clones appear in the TCRdb table, and some are missing; sequencing was by immunoSEQ multiplex PCR. The sample lists over a million clones; approximately 97% were seen once. Whole-study results and caveats: Researchers found naive subsets generally carried larger estimated richness than memory subsets. Clonotype sharing across several donors was observed for around 5% of naive CD4 clonotypes.

As to this clone: Antigen specificity is unknown.

This sequence was found in a man younger than 45 in good health. Material for sequencing was naive CD4+ T cells sorted from blood. Subset given: CD45RA+ positively selected. This chain joins TRBV7-9 and TRBJ2-2; 16 positions agree with TRBD2. Here the CDR3 DNA reads TGTGCCAGCAGCCGCATAGGGACTAGCGGGAGGGTTCCCTCCTGGGAGCTGTTTTTT. Its protein is CASSRIGTSGRVPSWELFF.